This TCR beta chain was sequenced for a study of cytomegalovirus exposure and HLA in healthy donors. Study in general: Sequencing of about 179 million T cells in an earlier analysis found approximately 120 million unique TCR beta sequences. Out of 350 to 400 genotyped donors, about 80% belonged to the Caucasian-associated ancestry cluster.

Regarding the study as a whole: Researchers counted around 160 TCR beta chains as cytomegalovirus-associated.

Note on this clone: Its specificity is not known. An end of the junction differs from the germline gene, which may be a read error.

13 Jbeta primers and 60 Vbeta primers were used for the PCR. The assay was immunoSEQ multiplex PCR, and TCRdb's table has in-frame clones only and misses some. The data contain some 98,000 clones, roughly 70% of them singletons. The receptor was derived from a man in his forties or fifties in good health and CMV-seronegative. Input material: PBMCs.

The CDR3 loop is CASSLTTTHTGELFF. Here the CDR3 DNA reads TGTGCTAGCAGCTTAACGACTACCCACACCGGGGAGCTGTTTTTT. This chain joins TRBV7-7 and TRBJ2-2, with D perhaps TRBD2 (5 bases). The CDR3 has 15 residues. Germline-derived CDR1 and CDR2 are SSHAT and FNYEAQ (reference sequence).